This T cell receptor (beta chain) originates from a study of blood T cell repertoires in COVID-19. Study at large: The study drew acute and convalescent COVID-19 samples from the United States, Italy and Spain. T cells, B-cell-depleted T cells, or PBMCs supplied cDNA or gDNA.

The V gene's germline CDR1 is LNHNV and CDR2 YYDKDF (reference sequence). This CDR3 contains 13 residues. V dropped 0 bases and J dropped 6 bases, with 8 bases sitting between them. Authors' methods: Reference gene primer amplification gave nucleated cell count estimates. TCRdb keeps only in-frame clones here, not all; method: immunoSEQ multiplex PCR. That table furnishes V, J and clone size, whereas the DNA furnished D and trimming. The sample carries more than 95,000 clones, 85% to 90% recorded once. What was sequenced was peripheral blood. The chain is built from TRBV15 and TRBJ1-1, with no clear D. This clonotype originated in a human donor in a cohort sampled during active COVID-19. CDR3 in amino acids: CATSRDDSAEAFF. CDR3 DNA: TGTGCCACCAGCAGAGACGATAGCGCTGAAGCTTTCTTT.